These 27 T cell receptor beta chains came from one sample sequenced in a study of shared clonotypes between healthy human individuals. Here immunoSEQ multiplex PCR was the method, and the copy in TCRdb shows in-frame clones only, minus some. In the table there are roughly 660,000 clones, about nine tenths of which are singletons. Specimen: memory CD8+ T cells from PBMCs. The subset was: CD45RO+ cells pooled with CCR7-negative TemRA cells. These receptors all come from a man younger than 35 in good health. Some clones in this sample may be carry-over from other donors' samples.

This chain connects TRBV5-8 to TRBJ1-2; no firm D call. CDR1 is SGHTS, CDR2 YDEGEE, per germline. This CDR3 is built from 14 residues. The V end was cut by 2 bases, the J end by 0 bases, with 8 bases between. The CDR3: CASSFGETNYGYTF. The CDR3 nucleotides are TGTGCCAGCAGCTTCGGGGAAACTAACTATGGCTACACCTTC.

The CDR3 DNA sequence: TGTGCCAGCAGCGTAGTGGCTAGCGGGGGAACCTACAATGAGCAGTTCTTC. This sequence encodes CASSVVASGGTYNEQFF. V usage is TRBV9 and J usage is TRBJ2-1, with TRBD2 matching over 10 bases. CDR1 is SGDLS, CDR2 YYNGEE, per germline. V was clipped by 0 bases and J by 2 bases; unmatched bases: 5. The CDR3 has 17 residues.

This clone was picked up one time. The CDR3 spells CASSMGTSGNNEQFF. The CDR3 DNA is TGTGCCAGCAGCATGGGGACTAGCGGTAACAATGAGCAGTTCTTC. The V gene is TRBV27, the J gene TRBJ2-1; 11 bases are a match to TRBD2. This CDR3 is built from 15 residues. The V gene end was trimmed by 6 bases and the J gene end by 5 bases; junction bases not matched to a gene: 6. In germline, CDR1 is MNHEY, CDR2 SMNVEV (reference sequence).

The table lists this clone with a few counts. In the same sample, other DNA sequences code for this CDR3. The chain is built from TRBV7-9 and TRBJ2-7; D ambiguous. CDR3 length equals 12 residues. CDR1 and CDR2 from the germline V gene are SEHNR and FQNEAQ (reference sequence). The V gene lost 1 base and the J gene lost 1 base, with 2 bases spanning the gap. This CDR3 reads CASSLGSYEQYF. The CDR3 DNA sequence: TGTGCCAGCAGCTTAGGTTCCTACGAGCAGTACTTC.

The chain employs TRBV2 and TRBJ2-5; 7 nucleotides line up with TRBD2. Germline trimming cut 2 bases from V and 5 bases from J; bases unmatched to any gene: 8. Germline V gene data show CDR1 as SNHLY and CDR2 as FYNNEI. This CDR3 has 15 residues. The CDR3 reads CASSEYTGGRETQYF. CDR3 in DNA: TGTGCCAGCAGTGAATATACGGGAGGTCGGGAGACCCAGTACTTC.

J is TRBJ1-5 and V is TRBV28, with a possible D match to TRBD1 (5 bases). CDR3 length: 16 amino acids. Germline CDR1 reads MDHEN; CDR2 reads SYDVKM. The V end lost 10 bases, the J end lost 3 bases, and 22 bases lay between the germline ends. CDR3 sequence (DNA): TGTGCCACCCTTATAAGGGGACCGCCAATCAATCAGCCCCAGCATTTT. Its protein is CATLIRGPPINQPQHF. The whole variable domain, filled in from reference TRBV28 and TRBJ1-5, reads DVKVTQSSRYLVKRTGEKVFLECVQDMDHENMFWYRQDPGLGLRLIYFSYDVKMKEKGDIPEGYSVSREKKERFSLILESASTNQTSMYLCATLIRGPPINQPQHFGDGTRLSIL.

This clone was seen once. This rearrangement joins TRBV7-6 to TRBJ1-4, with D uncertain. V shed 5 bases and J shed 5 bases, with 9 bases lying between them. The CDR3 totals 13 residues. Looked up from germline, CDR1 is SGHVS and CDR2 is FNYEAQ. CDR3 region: CASSPYQNEKLFF. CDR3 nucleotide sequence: TGTGCCAGCAGCCCATATCAGAATGAAAAACTGTTTTTT.

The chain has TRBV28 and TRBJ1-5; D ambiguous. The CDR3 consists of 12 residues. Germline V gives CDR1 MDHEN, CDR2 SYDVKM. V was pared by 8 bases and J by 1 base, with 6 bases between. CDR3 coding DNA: TGTGCCAGCCGGTGGAGCAATCAGCCCCAGCATTTT. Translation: CASRWSNQPQHF.

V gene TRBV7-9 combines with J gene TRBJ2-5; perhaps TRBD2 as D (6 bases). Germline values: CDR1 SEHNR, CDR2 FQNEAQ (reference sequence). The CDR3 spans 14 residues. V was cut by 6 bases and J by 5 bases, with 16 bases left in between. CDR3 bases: TGTGCCAGCAGGCATACTAGCAAGGTGGAGACCCAGTACTTC. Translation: CASRHTSKVETQYF.

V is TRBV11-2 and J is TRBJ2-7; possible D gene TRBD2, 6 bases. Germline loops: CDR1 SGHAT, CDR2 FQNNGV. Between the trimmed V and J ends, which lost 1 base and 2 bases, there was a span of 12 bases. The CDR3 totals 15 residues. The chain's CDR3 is CASSLAGASTYEQYF. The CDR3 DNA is TGTGCCAGCAGCTTAGCGGGAGCTTCGACCTACGAGCAGTACTTC.

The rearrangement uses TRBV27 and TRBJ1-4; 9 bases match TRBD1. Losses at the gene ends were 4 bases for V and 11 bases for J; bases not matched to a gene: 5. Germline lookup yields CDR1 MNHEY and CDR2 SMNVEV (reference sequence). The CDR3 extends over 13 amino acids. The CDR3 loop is CASSSRTGVKLFF. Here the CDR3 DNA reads TGTGCCAGCAGTTCAAGGACAGGGGTGAAACTGTTTTTT.

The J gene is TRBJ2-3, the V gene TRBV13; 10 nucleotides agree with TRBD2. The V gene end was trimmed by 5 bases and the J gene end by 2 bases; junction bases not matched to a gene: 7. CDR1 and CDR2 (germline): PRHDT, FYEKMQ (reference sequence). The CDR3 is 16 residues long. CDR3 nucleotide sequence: TGTGCCAGCAGCGATAGACTAGCGGGTCCCACAGATACGCAGTATTTT. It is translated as CASSDRLAGPTDTQYF.

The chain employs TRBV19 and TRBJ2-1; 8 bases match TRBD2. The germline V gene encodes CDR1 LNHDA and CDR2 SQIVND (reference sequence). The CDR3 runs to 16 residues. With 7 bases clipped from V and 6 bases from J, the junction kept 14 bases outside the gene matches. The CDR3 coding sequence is TGTGCCAGTACCCCCTTAAGCGGGAGCAGTGGCAATGAGCAGTTCTTC. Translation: CASTPLSGSSGNEQFF.

This CDR3 is CASSQGTGGNEQYF. The CDR3 DNA sequence: TGCGCCAGCAGCCAAGGGACAGGGGGCAACGAGCAGTACTTC. The chain is built from TRBV4-1 and TRBJ2-7, with 11 bases matching TRBD1. Germline V CDR1 and CDR2: MGHRA, YSYEKL. The CDR3 is 14 amino acids. The J segment lost 5 bases and the V segment lost 1 base, leaving 1 base of the junction unmatched.

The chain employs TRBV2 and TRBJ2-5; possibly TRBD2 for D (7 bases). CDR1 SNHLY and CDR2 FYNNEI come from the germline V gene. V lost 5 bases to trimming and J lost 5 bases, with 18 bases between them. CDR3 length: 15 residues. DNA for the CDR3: TGTGCCAGCAGTTCCCAATGGGAGGGGGGGGAGACCCAGTACTTC. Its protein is CASSSQWEGGETQYF.

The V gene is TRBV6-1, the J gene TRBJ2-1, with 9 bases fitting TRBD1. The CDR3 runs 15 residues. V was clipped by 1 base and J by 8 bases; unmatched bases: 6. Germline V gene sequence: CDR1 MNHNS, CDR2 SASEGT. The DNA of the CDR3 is TGTGCCAGCAGTGAAGGGTTCACAGGGGGCGATGAGCAGTTCTTC. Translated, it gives CASSEGFTGGDEQFF.

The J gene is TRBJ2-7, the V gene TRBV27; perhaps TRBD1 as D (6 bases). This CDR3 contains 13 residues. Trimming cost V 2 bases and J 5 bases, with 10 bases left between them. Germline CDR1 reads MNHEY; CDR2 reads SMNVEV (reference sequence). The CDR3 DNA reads TGTGCCAGCAGTTTAGGGGGCGCAGACGAGCAGTACTTC. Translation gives CASSLGGADEQYF.

CDR3 sequence: CASRGGPYEQYF. The CDR3 DNA is TGTGCCAGCAGGGGGGGACCCTACGAGCAGTACTTC. This sequence joins TRBV27 and TRBJ2-7, with D possibly TRBD2 on 6 matching bases. V lost 6 bases and J lost 2, with 8 bases in between. The germline CDR1 and CDR2 sequences are MNHEY and SMNVEV (reference sequence). The CDR3 runs 12 residues.

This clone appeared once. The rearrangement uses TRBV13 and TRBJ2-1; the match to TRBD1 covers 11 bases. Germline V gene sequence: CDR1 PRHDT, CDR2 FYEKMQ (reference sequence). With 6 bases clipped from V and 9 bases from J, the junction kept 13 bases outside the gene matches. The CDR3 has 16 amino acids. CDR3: CASRQRTGGFEAEQFF. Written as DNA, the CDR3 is TGTGCCAGCAGACAAAGGACAGGGGGCTTCGAGGCTGAGCAGTTCTTC.

In nucleotides, the CDR3 is TGTGCCAGCAGGGAACTCAGGGAGCTGTTTTTT. Protein: CASRELRELFF. The chain couples TRBV6-5 to TRBJ2-2, with no clear D. The V end lost 6 bases, the J end lost 9 bases, and 8 bases lay between the germline ends. The CDR3 spans 11 residues. In germline, CDR1 is MNHEY, CDR2 SVGAGI.

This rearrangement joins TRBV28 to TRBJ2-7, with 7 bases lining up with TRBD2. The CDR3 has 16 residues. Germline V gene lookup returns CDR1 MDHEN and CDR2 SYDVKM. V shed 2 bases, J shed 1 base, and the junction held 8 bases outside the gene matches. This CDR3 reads CASSLLAAGISYEQYF. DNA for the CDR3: TGTGCCAGCAGTTTACTAGCGGCAGGGATATCCTACGAGCAGTACTTC.

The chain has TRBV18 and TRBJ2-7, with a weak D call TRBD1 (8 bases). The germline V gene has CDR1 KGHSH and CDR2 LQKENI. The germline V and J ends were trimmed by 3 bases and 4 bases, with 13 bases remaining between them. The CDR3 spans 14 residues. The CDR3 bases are TGTGCCAGCTCACCGGACAGGGAGGGGTACGAGCAGTACTTC. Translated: CASSPDREGYEQYF.

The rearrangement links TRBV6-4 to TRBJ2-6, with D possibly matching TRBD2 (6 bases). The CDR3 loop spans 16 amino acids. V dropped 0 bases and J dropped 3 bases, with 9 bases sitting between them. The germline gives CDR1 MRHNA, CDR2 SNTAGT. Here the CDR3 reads CASSDSGGIGANVLTF. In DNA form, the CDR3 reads TGTGCCAGCAGTGACTCGGGAGGCATTGGGGCCAACGTCCTGACTTTC.

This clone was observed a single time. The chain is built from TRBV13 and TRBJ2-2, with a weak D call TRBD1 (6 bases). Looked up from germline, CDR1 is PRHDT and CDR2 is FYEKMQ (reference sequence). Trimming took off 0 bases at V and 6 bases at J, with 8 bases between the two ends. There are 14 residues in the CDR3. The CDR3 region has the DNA TGTGCCAGCAGCTTAGGCAGGGGAGCCGGGGAGCTGTTTTTT. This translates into CASSLGRGAGELFF.

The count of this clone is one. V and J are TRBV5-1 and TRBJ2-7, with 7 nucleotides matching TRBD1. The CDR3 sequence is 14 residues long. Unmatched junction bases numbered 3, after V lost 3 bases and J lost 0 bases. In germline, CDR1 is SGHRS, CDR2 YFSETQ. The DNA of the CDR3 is TGCGCCAGCAGCTGGGGACAGAACTCCTACGAGCAGTACTTC. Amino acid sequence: CASSWGQNSYEQYF.

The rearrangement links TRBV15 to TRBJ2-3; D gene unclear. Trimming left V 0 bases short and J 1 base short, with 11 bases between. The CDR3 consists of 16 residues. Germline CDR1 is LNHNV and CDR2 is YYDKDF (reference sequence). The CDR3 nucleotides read TGTGCCACCAGCAGAGATCTCTGGCAGCGCACAGATACGCAGTATTTT. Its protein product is CATSRDLWQRTDTQYF.

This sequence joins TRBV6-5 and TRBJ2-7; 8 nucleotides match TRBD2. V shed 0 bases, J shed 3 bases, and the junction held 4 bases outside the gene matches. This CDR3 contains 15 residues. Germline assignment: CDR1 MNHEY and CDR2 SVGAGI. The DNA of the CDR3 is TGTGCCAGCAGTTACTCGATTAGCGGGAACTACGAGCAGTACTTC. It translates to CASSYSISGNYEQYF.